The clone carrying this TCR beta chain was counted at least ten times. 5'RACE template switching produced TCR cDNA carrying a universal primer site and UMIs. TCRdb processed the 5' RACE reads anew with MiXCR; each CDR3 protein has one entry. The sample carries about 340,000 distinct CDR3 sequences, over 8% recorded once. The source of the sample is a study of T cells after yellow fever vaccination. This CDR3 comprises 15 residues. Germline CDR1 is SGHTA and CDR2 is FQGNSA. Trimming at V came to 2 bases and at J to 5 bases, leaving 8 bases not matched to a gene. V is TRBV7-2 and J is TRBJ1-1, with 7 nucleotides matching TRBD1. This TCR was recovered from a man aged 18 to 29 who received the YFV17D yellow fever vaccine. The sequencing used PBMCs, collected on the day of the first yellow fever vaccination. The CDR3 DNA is TGTGCCAGCAGCTTACCAGGGGGAAGAAGAACTGAAGCTTTCTTT. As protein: CASSLPGGRRTEAFF.